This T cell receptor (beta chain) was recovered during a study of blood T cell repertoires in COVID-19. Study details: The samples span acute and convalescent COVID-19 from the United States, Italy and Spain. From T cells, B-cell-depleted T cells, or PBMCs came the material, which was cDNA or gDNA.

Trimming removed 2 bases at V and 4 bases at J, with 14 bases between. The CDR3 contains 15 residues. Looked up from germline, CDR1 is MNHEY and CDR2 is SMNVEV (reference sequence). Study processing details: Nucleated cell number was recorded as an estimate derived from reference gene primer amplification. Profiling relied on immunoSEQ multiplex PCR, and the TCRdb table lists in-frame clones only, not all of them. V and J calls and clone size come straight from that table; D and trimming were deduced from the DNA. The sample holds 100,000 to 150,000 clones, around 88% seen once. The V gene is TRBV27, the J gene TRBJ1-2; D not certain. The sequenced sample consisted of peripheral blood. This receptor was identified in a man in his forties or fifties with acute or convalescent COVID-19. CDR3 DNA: TGTGCCAGCAGTTTAAACATCCGGGGAGGCTATGGCTACACCTTC. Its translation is CASSLNIRGGYGYTF.